A selection of T cell receptor beta chains follows, all from one sample in a study of cytomegalovirus exposure and HLA in healthy donors. Clones were sequenced by immunoSEQ multiplex PCR, and TCRdb holds only the in-frame ones, with some missing. The sample records more than 95,000 clones, 69% being singletons. The sample comprised PBMCs. These receptors originate from a man in his thirties or forties in good health and CMV-seronegative. Each CDR3 is given with its conserved first and last residue. The order of the fields is CDR3 protein, CDR3 DNA, clone size, V gene, J gene, D gene. The D gene is left open where the match is weak. A clone size is listed for some rows: how often the clone was seen (once, few, many), or a class if it is expanded.

cdr3_aa: CASSSTGEEQYF
cdr3_nt: TGCGCCAGCAGCTCAACAGGGGAGGAGCAGTACTTC
clone_size: -
v_call: TRBV5-1
j_call: TRBJ2-7
d_call: TRBD1

cdr3_aa: CASSGAGTGGSRYF
cdr3_nt: TGTGCCAGCAGTGGGGCCGGGACAGGGGGATCTCGGTACTTC
clone_size: -
v_call: TRBV6-5
j_call: TRBJ2-7
d_call: TRBD1

cdr3_aa: CAWSVPELRVREKLFF
cdr3_nt: TGTGCCTGGAGTGTACCGGAACTGAGGGTACGCGAAAAACTGTTTTTT
clone_size: -
v_call: TRBV30
j_call: TRBJ1-4
d_call: -

cdr3_aa: CASSWALAGQNEQFF
cdr3_nt: TGCGCCAGCAGCTGGGCACTAGCGGGACAGAATGAGCAGTTCTTC
clone_size: -
v_call: TRBV5-1
j_call: TRBJ2-1
d_call: TRBD2

cdr3_aa: CASRTTGSGNGELFF
cdr3_nt: TGTGCCAGCAGAACGACAGGGTCCGGGAACGGGGAGCTGTTTTTT
clone_size: -
v_call: TRBV28
j_call: TRBJ2-2
d_call: TRBD1

cdr3_aa: CASSQEFVLEYEQYF
cdr3_nt: TGCGCCAGCAGCCAAGAGTTCGTCTTGGAGTACGAGCAGTACTTC
clone_size: -
v_call: TRBV4-3
j_call: TRBJ2-7
d_call: -

cdr3_aa: CASRHPGQRTDTQYF
cdr3_nt: TGTGCCAGCAGACATCCGGGACAGCGCACAGATACGCAGTATTTT
clone_size: -
v_call: TRBV5-4
j_call: TRBJ2-3
d_call: TRBD1

cdr3_aa: CASSSDRGFGGYTF
cdr3_nt: TGTGCCAGCAGCTCGGACAGGGGGTTTGGAGGCTACACCTTC
clone_size: few
v_call: TRBV2
j_call: TRBJ1-2
d_call: TRBD1

cdr3_aa: CASRSYSGQIYEQYF
cdr3_nt: TGTGCCAGCAGGTCGTATTCGGGACAGATCTACGAGCAGTACTTC
clone_size: few
v_call: TRBV28
j_call: TRBJ2-7
d_call: TRBD1

cdr3_aa: CASSPSGRTHEQYF
cdr3_nt: TGTGCCAGCAGCCCTAGCGGGAGGACCCACGAGCAGTACTTC
clone_size: -
v_call: TRBV9
j_call: TRBJ2-7
d_call: TRBD2

cdr3_aa: CASRTGDQPQHF
cdr3_nt: TGTGCCAGCAGGACAGGGGATCAGCCCCAGCATTTT
clone_size: -
v_call: TRBV2
j_call: TRBJ1-5
d_call: TRBD1

cdr3_aa: CASRTAGSYEQYF
cdr3_nt: TGTGCCAGCAGGACAGCGGGTTCCTACGAGCAGTACTTC
clone_size: few
v_call: TRBV25-1
j_call: TRBJ2-7
d_call: -

cdr3_aa: CASSPRDRSSTFF
cdr3_nt: TGTGCCAGTAGTCCCCGGGACAGATCTTCAACTTTCTTT
clone_size: -
v_call: TRBV19
j_call: TRBJ1-1
d_call: TRBD1

cdr3_aa: CASKTTDAKNTEAFF
cdr3_nt: TGTGCCAGCAAGACCACAGACGCCAAGAACACTGAAGCTTTCTTT
clone_size: -
v_call: TRBV2
j_call: TRBJ1-1
d_call: -

cdr3_aa: CASSLSAGQGVSYEQYF
cdr3_nt: TGTGCCAGCAGTTTATCCGCGGGACAGGGAGTCTCCTACGAGCAGTACTTC
clone_size: few
v_call: TRBV27
j_call: TRBJ2-7
d_call: TRBD1

cdr3_aa: CASSLQGNEQFF
cdr3_nt: TGTGCCAGCAGCTTACAGGGGAATGAGCAGTTCTTC
clone_size: -
v_call: TRBV11-3
j_call: TRBJ2-1
d_call: -

cdr3_aa: CASSMDSNTEAFF
cdr3_nt: TGTGCCAGCTCAATGGACTCGAACACTGAAGCTTTCTTT
clone_size: -
v_call: TRBV18
j_call: TRBJ1-1
d_call: -

cdr3_aa: CASSQAAGGYTEAFF
cdr3_nt: TGTGCCAGCAGCCAAGCGGCAGGGGGTTACACTGAAGCTTTCTTT
clone_size: -
v_call: TRBV4-2
j_call: TRBJ1-1
d_call: TRBD1

cdr3_aa: CSVEMRVGYEQYF
cdr3_nt: TGCAGCGTTGAAATGAGGGTGGGCTACGAGCAGTACTTC
clone_size: once
v_call: TRBV29-1
j_call: TRBJ2-7
d_call: -

cdr3_aa: CASSVGATGASPLHF
cdr3_nt: TGTGCCAGCAGTGTCGGTGCAACAGGTGCTTCACCCCTCCACTTT
clone_size: -
v_call: TRBV2
j_call: TRBJ1-6
d_call: -

cdr3_aa: CASSSQARSGGTGELFF
cdr3_nt: TGTGCCAGCAGCTCGCAAGCTCGGAGCGGCGGCACCGGGGAGCTGTTTTTT
clone_size: few
v_call: TRBV7-2
j_call: TRBJ2-2
d_call: -

cdr3_aa: CASSRGTEEFF
cdr3_nt: TGTGCCAGTAGTAGGGGGACAGAGGAGTTCTTC
clone_size: -
v_call: TRBV19
j_call: TRBJ2-1
d_call: TRBD1

cdr3_aa: CASSGRQGFTDTQYF
cdr3_nt: TGTGCCAGCAGCGGACGACAGGGATTCACAGATACGCAGTATTTT
clone_size: -
v_call: TRBV14
j_call: TRBJ2-3
d_call: TRBD1

cdr3_aa: CASSAKGDYSNQPQHF
cdr3_nt: TGTGCCAGCAGCGCGAAGGGGGATTATAGCAATCAGCCCCAGCATTTT
clone_size: -
v_call: TRBV5-6
j_call: TRBJ1-5
d_call: -

cdr3_aa: CASSSGGLKGYEQYF
cdr3_nt: TGTGCCAGCAGTTCGGGGGGGCTGAAAGGCTACGAGCAGTACTTC
clone_size: few
v_call: TRBV28
j_call: TRBJ2-7
d_call: TRBD2

cdr3_aa: CASSLLQGSTDTQYF
cdr3_nt: TGTGCCAGTAGTCTCTTACAGGGGAGCACAGATACGCAGTATTTT
clone_size: -
v_call: TRBV19
j_call: TRBJ2-3
d_call: TRBD1

cdr3_aa: CASSRDRGGNQPQHF
cdr3_nt: TGTGCCAGTAGTCGAGACAGGGGCGGCAATCAGCCCCAGCATTTT
clone_size: -
v_call: TRBV19
j_call: TRBJ1-5
d_call: TRBD1

cdr3_aa: CASSQGDRGLGGYTF
cdr3_nt: TGTGCCAGCAGCCAAGGGGACAGGGGGCTAGGCGGCTACACCTTC
clone_size: few
v_call: TRBV4-2
j_call: TRBJ1-2
d_call: TRBD1

cdr3_aa: CSVENSGSLGWDYNEQFF
cdr3_nt: TGCAGCGTTGAAAATAGCGGGAGCCTGGGATGGGATTACAATGAGCAGTTCTTC
clone_size: -
v_call: TRBV29-1
j_call: TRBJ2-1
d_call: TRBD2

cdr3_aa: CASSPPNRNTIYF
cdr3_nt: TGTGCCAGCAGCCCACCCAACAGAAACACCATATATTTT
clone_size: -
v_call: TRBV9
j_call: TRBJ1-3
d_call: -

cdr3_aa: CASSLSGQGQETQYF
cdr3_nt: TGTGCCAGCAGCTTATCCGGACAGGGACAAGAGACCCAGTACTTC
clone_size: -
v_call: TRBV7-3
j_call: TRBJ2-5
d_call: TRBD1

cdr3_aa: CASSPSLRIDSPNEQYF
cdr3_nt: TGTGCCAGCTCACCATCCCTTAGAATCGACAGTCCGAACGAGCAGTACTTC
clone_size: -
v_call: TRBV18
j_call: TRBJ2-7
d_call: -

cdr3_aa: CASRPRTDMNTEAFF
cdr3_nt: TGTGCCAGCAGACCCAGGACAGACATGAACACTGAAGCTTTCTTT
clone_size: -
v_call: TRBV6-6
j_call: TRBJ1-1
d_call: -

cdr3_aa: CASSHRTSGKSYEQYF
cdr3_nt: TGCGCCAGCAGCCATAGGACTAGCGGGAAGTCCTACGAGCAGTACTTC
clone_size: -
v_call: TRBV5-1
j_call: TRBJ2-7
d_call: TRBD2

cdr3_aa: CAWSVGGSTEAFF
cdr3_nt: TGTGCCTGGAGCGTAGGGGGTAGTACTGAAGCTTTCTTT
clone_size: -
v_call: TRBV30
j_call: TRBJ1-1
d_call: -

cdr3_aa: CAWRPGQATNEKLFF
cdr3_nt: TGTGCCTGGAGGCCAGGACAGGCAACTAATGAAAAACTGTTTTTT
clone_size: -
v_call: TRBV30
j_call: TRBJ1-4
d_call: TRBD1

cdr3_aa: CASSLGTSGNEQFF
cdr3_nt: TGCGCCAGCAGCCTGGGGACTAGCGGCAATGAGCAGTTCTTC
clone_size: -
v_call: TRBV5-1
j_call: TRBJ2-1
d_call: TRBD2

cdr3_aa: CASSERATNEKLFF
cdr3_nt: TGTGCCAGTAGTGAGAGGGCAACTAATGAAAAACTGTTTTTT
clone_size: few
v_call: TRBV19
j_call: TRBJ1-4
d_call: -

cdr3_aa: CASSPNSGEETQYF
cdr3_nt: TGCGCCAGCAGCCCCAATTCGGGAGAAGAGACCCAGTACTTC
clone_size: -
v_call: TRBV5-1
j_call: TRBJ2-5
d_call: -

cdr3_aa: CASSLALQGGSYEQYF
cdr3_nt: TGCGCCAGCAGCTTGGCTTTACAGGGGGGCTCCTACGAGCAGTACTTC
clone_size: -
v_call: TRBV5-1
j_call: TRBJ2-7
d_call: TRBD1

cdr3_aa: CASSPNPGGIRANEQFF
cdr3_nt: TGTGCCAGCAGCCCCAACCCGGGCGGGATCAGGGCCAATGAGCAGTTCTTC
clone_size: once
v_call: TRBV2
j_call: TRBJ2-1
d_call: -

cdr3_aa: CASVGTGNANYGYTF
cdr3_nt: TGTGCCAGCGTTGGGACAGGCAACGCTAACTATGGCTACACCTTC
clone_size: few
v_call: TRBV7-9
j_call: TRBJ1-2
d_call: TRBD1

cdr3_aa: CASSIIAKGYEQYF
cdr3_nt: TGTGCCAGTAGTATAATAGCGAAAGGCTACGAGCAGTACTTC
clone_size: -
v_call: TRBV19
j_call: TRBJ2-7
d_call: -

cdr3_aa: CASSQDRQFLYGQYF
cdr3_nt: TGTGCCAGCAGCCAAGATCGACAGTTCCTGTACGGGCAGTACTTC
clone_size: -
v_call: TRBV4-2
j_call: TRBJ2-7
d_call: -

cdr3_aa: CASSLVGTGGYEQYF
cdr3_nt: TGTGCCAGCAGTTTGGTTGGGACAGGGGGTTACGAGCAGTACTTC
clone_size: -
v_call: TRBV28
j_call: TRBJ2-7
d_call: TRBD1

cdr3_aa: CASSPRGAGELFF
cdr3_nt: TGTGCCAGCAGCCCCAGGGGGGCCGGGGAGCTGTTTTTT
clone_size: -
v_call: TRBV5-4
j_call: TRBJ2-2
d_call: -

cdr3_aa: CASSISWGLATNEKLFF
cdr3_nt: TGTGCCAGTAGTATATCATGGGGACTTGCAACTAATGAAAAACTGTTTTTT
clone_size: -
v_call: TRBV19
j_call: TRBJ1-4
d_call: -

cdr3_aa: CASSPLAGEADTQYF
cdr3_nt: TGTGCCAGCAGCCCACTAGCGGGAGAGGCAGATACGCAGTATTTT
clone_size: -
v_call: TRBV6-5
j_call: TRBJ2-3
d_call: TRBD2